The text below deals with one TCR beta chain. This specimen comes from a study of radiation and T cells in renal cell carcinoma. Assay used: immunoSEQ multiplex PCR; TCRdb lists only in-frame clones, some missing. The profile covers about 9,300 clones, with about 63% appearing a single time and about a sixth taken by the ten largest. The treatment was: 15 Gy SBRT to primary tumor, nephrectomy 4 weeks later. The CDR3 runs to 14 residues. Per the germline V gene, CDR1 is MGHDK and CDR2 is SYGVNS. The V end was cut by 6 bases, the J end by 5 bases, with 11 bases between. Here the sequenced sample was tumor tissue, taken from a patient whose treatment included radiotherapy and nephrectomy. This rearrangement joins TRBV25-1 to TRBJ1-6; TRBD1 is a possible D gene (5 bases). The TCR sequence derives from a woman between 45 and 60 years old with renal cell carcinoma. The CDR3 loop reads CASRQAWNNSPLHF. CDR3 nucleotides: TGTGCCAGCAGACAGGCCTGGAATAATTCACCCCTCCACTTT. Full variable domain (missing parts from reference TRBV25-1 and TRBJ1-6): EADIYQTPRYLVIGTGKKITLECSQTMGHDKMYWYQQDPGMELHLIHYSYGVNSTEKGDLSSESTVSRIRTEHFPLTLESARPSHTSQYLCASRQAWNNSPLHFGNGTRLTVT.